These 28 T cell receptor beta chains came from one sample sequenced in a study of T cells in women clearing cervical HPV infection. Here immunoSEQ multiplex PCR was the method, and the copy in TCRdb shows in-frame clones only, minus some. Reported are 20,000 or so clones; the ten largest clones contain more than 10%. Sequencing was carried out using blood buffy coat. These receptor sequences come from a woman aged 18-70 years with a cervical HPV16 infection that either progressed to CIN3+ or cleared (not recorded which).

Worth noting for this clone: The CDR3 end lies 3 residues beyond the end of the read and is filled in from the germline J gene. The chain is built from TRBV5-1 and TRBJ1-2; 8 bases agree with TRBD1. Trimming at V came to 0 bases and at J to 6 bases, leaving 4 bases not matched to a gene. CDR1 and CDR2 from the germline V gene are SGHRS and YFSETQ. This CDR3 contains 14 residues. CDR3 sequence: CASSLAQGAHGYTF. The part of the CDR3 DNA that was read is TGCGCCAGCAGCTTGGCCCAGGGGGCGCATGGC.

Notes on this clone: The read terminates 3 residues before the CDR3 end, so the remaining end is supplied by the germline J gene. The chain has TRBV7-2 and TRBJ1-5; 7 bases match TRBD1. The CDR3 is 14 residues long. Germline trimming cut 8 bases from V and 7 bases from J; bases unmatched to any gene: 11. CDR1 and CDR2 (germline): SGHTA, FQGNSA. The DNA read from the CDR3 is TGTGCCAGCGGTCAACAGGGGTTAGGACAGCCC. Its protein product is CASGQQGLGQP. The CDR3, in full, reads CASGQQGLGQPQHF.

Turning to this clone: An end of the junction does not agree with germline; a read error may underlie this. The read finishes 3 residues shy of the CDR3 end, and the germline J gene is used to complete it. This chain links TRBV4-2 with TRBJ2-6, with D hard to call. In germline, CDR1 is LGHNA, CDR2 YNFKEQ. The CDR3 loop spans 16 amino acids. The sequenced CDR3 bases are TGCGCCAGCAGCCAAGATTACAACTCTGGGGCCAACGTC. Translated: CASSQDYNSGANV. The full CDR3 sequence reads CASSQDYNSGANVLTF.

In the case of this clone: The CDR3 is cut off 3 residues early in the read; its end comes from the germline J gene. The chain combines TRBV7-9 with TRBJ2-4, with TRBD1 identical over 7 bases. The CDR3 totals 14 residues. Germline loops: CDR1 SEHNR, CDR2 FQNEAQ (reference sequence). The CDR3 loop reads CASSLAGGTDGQYF. The DNA read from the CDR3 is TGTGCCAGCAGCTTAGCGGGTGGGACAGACGGT. Using reference TRBV7-9 and TRBJ2-4 for the parts outside the CDR3, the full variable domain is DTGVSQNPRHKITKRGQNVTFRCDPISEHNRLYWYRQTLGQGPEFLTYFQNEAQLEKSRLLSDRFSAERPKGSFSTLEIQRTEQGDSAMYLCASSLAGGTDGQYFGAGTRLSVL.

Notes on this clone: The CDR3 end falls 3 residues outside the read, so it is completed with the germline J gene. V is TRBV4-1 and J is TRBJ1-2; possible D gene TRBD1, 6 bases. V lost 1 base and J lost 5, with 14 bases in between. The CDR3 length is 15 residues. Per germline, CDR1 MGHRA and CDR2 YSYEKL. Partial CDR3 DNA: TGCGCCAGCAGCCAAGTTAGGACAGCACGATATGGC. Its protein product is CASSQVRTARYG. The whole CDR3 protein reads CASSQVRTARYGYTF.

In the case of this clone: The read ends 3 residues shy of where the CDR3 ends; the end is completed using the germline J gene. J is TRBJ2-3 and V is TRBV20-1; D call uncertain. The V end was cut by 3 bases, the J end by 1 base, with 8 bases between. Germline CDR1 and CDR2: DFQATT and SNEGSKA (reference sequence). The CDR3 consists of 13 residues. CDR3 DNA (partial): TGCAGTGCTAGTAGGGTAGGCACAGATACG. Translation gives CSASRVGTDT. The whole CDR3 protein reads CSASRVGTDTQYF.

Of note for this clone: The CDR3 extends 3 residues past the end of the read, so its final part is completed from the germline J gene. This chain links TRBV6-2 or TRBV6-3 with TRBJ2-2, with TRBD1 as a possible D gene (7 bases). This CDR3 has 15 residues. Germline loops: CDR1 MNHEY, CDR2 SVGEGT. The CDR3 DNA, read in part, is TGTGCCAGCAGTTACGGAGGGGGCTCTAATGAAAAG. Its protein product is CASSYGGGSNEK. The full CDR3 reads CASSYGGGSNEKLFF.

Remarks on this clone: The read terminates 3 residues ahead of where the CDR3 ends, so the germline J gene completes it. This CDR3 is also generated by other DNA sequences in the sample. The J gene is TRBJ1-5, the V gene TRBV10-3, with 7 nucleotides matching TRBD1. The CDR3 is 14 amino acids. The ends lost 8 bases at V and 0 bases at J; junction bases unmatched: 4. Germline assignment: CDR1 ENHRY and CDR2 SYGVKD. The part of the CDR3 DNA that was read is TGTGCCATCGGAACAGGGGATAGCAATCAGCCC. Its protein is CAIGTGDSNQP. The whole CDR3 is CAIGTGDSNQPQHF.

Comments on this clone: The missing CDR3 end, 3 residues past where the read stops, is filled in from the germline J gene. This chain connects TRBV20-1 to TRBJ1-4; maybe TRBD1 (5 bases). The germline V gene has CDR1 DFQATT and CDR2 SNEGSKA (reference sequence). The CDR3 length is 14 residues. The chain's CDR3 is CSASQSSGANVLFF. The sequenced CDR3 bases are TGCAGTGCTAGTCAGAGCTCTGGGGCCAACGTA.

To note about this clone: Read sequence stops 3 residues before the CDR3 end, and the germline J gene provides the missing end. The chain couples TRBV10-3 to TRBJ1-2, with TRBD1 matching 7 bases. The CDR3 is made up of 16 amino acids. The germline V gene encodes CDR1 ENHRY and CDR2 SYGVKD. CDR3: CAIRNSGTVGSQGYTF. The sequenced part of the CDR3 DNA is TGTGCCATCAGAAATTCCGGGACAGTCGGATCACAGGGC.

CDR3 bases read: TGTGCCAGCAGCTGGAACCGGGACACCCGCTATGAG. Its translation: CASSWNRDTRYE. The complete CDR3 reads CASSWNRDTRYEQFF. The chain uses TRBV7-9 and TRBJ2-1, with D perhaps TRBD1 (6 bases). The CDR3 end is not reached by the read, which stops 3 residues before it; the germline J gene fills it in. The CDR3 has 15 residues. The V gene lost 4 bases and the J gene lost 8 bases, with 18 bases spanning the gap. Germline V lookup: CDR1 SEHNR, CDR2 FQNEAQ (reference sequence). Combining the CDR3 with reference TRBV7-9 and TRBJ2-1 gives the whole variable domain DTGVSQNPRHKITKRGQNVTFRCDPISEHNRLYWYRQTLGQGPEFLTYFQNEAQLEKSRLLSDRFSAERPKGSFSTLEIQRTEQGDSAMYLCASSWNRDTRYEQFFGPGTRLTVL.

A word on this clone: Read data end 3 residues before the CDR3 end; the end is taken from the germline J gene. The genes are TRBV5-1 and TRBJ2-2; 11 bases agree with TRBD1. The CDR3 has 20 residues. The ends lost 2 bases at V and 3 bases at J; junction bases unmatched: 15. Germline CDR1 SGHRS, CDR2 YFSETQ. CDR3 DNA, as far as it was read: TGCGCCAGCAGCTTTCGCCCCCCCCGGACAGGGGGCGAGGACACCGGGGAG. Protein: CASSFRPPRTGGEDTGE. The whole CDR3 protein is CASSFRPPRTGGEDTGELFF.

Remarks on this clone: The CDR3 extends 3 residues past the end of the read, so its final part is completed from the germline J gene. This chain uses TRBV20-1 with TRBJ1-5, with 8 positions matching TRBD1. CDR1 and CDR2 (germline): DFQATT, SNEGSKA (reference sequence). The trim removed 6 bases at V and 3 bases at J, leaving 10 bases unmatched. This CDR3 comprises 15 residues. CDR3 sequence reads: CSADERTGSNQPQHF. The sequenced part of the CDR3 DNA is TGCAGTGCAGATGAGAGGACAGGGTCCAATCAGCCC.

On this clone itself: Sequencing ends 3 residues short of the CDR3 end; the germline J gene provides the rest. V gene TRBV6-1 combines with J gene TRBJ1-1, with TRBD1 matching 9 bases. This CDR3 spans 13 amino acids. Germline V gene data show CDR1 as MNHNS and CDR2 as SASEGT. V shed 4 bases, J shed 3 bases, and the junction held 0 bases outside the gene matches. This CDR3 is CASSGQGDTEAFF. The sequenced CDR3 bases are TGTGCCAGCAGTGGACAGGGGGACACTGAA.

This CDR3 is CASSLRGGRLDEQFF. Partial CDR3 DNA: TGTGCCAGCAGCTTAAGGGGGGGGAGACTGGATGAG. The chain recombines TRBV7-2 with TRBJ2-1, with a weak D call TRBD2 (7 bases). The read terminates 3 residues before the CDR3 end, so the remaining end is supplied by the germline J gene. V gave up 2 bases and J gave up 8 bases, with 16 bases separating them. Germline-derived CDR1 and CDR2 are SGHTA and FQGNSA. This CDR3 is 15 amino acids long. Full variable domain (remainder filled in from reference TRBV7-2 and TRBJ2-1): GAGVSQSPSNKVTEKGKDVELRCDPISGHTALYWYRQSLGQGLEFLIYFQGNSAPDKSGLPSDRFSAERTGGSVSTLTIQRTQQEDSAVYLCASSLRGGRLDEQFFGPGTRLTVL.

Of note for this clone: The read terminates 3 residues ahead of where the CDR3 ends, so the germline J gene completes it. The chain employs TRBV18 and TRBJ1-1, with TRBD1 as a possible D gene (5 bases). This CDR3 is 18 amino acids long. Germline CDR1 KGHSH, CDR2 LQKENI. The sequenced part of the CDR3 DNA is TGTGCCAGCTCACCCTTGGGGGGAGAGAAAATAGAGCGGACTAAA. It encodes CASSPLGGEKIERTK. The whole CDR3 reads CASSPLGGEKIERTKAFF. Combining the CDR3 with reference TRBV18 and TRBJ1-1 gives the whole variable domain NAGVMQNPRHLVRRRGQEARLRCSPMKGHSHVYWYRQLPEEGLKFMVYLQKENIIDESGMPKERFSAEFPKEGPSILRIQQVVRGDSAAYFCASSPLGGEKIERTKAFFGQGTRLTVV.

With respect to this clone: The CDR3 goes on 3 residues after the read ends, and that part is filled in from the germline J gene. The chain is built from TRBV7-9 and TRBJ2-4; 7 bases are shared with TRBD1. Germline lookup yields CDR1 SEHNR and CDR2 FQNEAQ (reference sequence). The CDR3 has 12 amino acids. The CDR3 sequence: CASGGSDYGQYF. The sequenced CDR3 bases are TGTGCCTCAGGGGGTTCAGACTATGGT.

The CDR3 here is CASSEVSGNQPQHF. Incomplete CDR3 DNA: TGTGCCAGCAGTGAAGTAAGCGGCAATCAGCCC. The V gene is TRBV6-1, the J gene TRBJ1-5; no definite D call. The CDR3 end lies 3 residues beyond the end of the read and is filled in from the germline J gene. Germline V CDR1 and CDR2: MNHNS, SASEGT. V was cut by 1 base and J by 2 bases, with 6 bases left in between. The CDR3 length is 14 residues.

Comment on this clone: The observed sequence ends 3 residues before the CDR3 terminus, with the missing tail filled in from the germline J gene. The chain carries TRBV30 and TRBJ2-5, with D perhaps matching TRBD2 (6 bases). CDR3 length: 12 residues. CDR1 GTSNPN and CDR2 SVGIG come from the germline V gene (reference sequence). V shed 4 bases and J shed 5 bases, with 11 bases lying between them. The CDR3 region is CAWKGLPETQYF. Partial CDR3 DNA: TGTGCCTGGAAGGGACTTCCTGAGACC.

Comment on this clone: Read coverage stops 3 residues before the CDR3 terminus; the germline J gene supplies the remainder. The rearrangement links TRBV2 to TRBJ2-3, with TRBD2 matching 10 bases. The length of the CDR3 is 16 residues. Germline-derived CDR1 and CDR2 are SNHLY and FYNNEI. CDR3 loop: CASSVGSGGWGETQYF. The part of the CDR3 DNA that was read is TGTGCCAGCAGTGTTGGTAGCGGGGGGTGGGGAGAGACG.

The CDR3 loop is CASSSRSGVPTDTQYF. The CDR3 DNA, read in part, is TGTGCCAGCAGTTCAAGAAGCGGGGTCCCCACAGATACG. V and J are TRBV2 and TRBJ2-3; 7 nucleotides match TRBD2. Read sequence stops 3 residues before the CDR3 end, and the germline J gene provides the missing end. Germline V gives CDR1 SNHLY, CDR2 FYNNEI. CDR3 size: 16 residues. V trimming: 5 bases; J trimming: 2 bases; junction bases outside the gene matches: 10.

Comments on this clone: The CDR3 is cut off 3 residues early in the read; its end comes from the germline J gene. The chain combines TRBV5-1 with TRBJ1-1, with TRBD1 identical over 7 bases. This CDR3 spans 15 amino acids. V lost 0 bases to trimming and J lost 3 bases; unmatched junction nucleotides: 5. Germline CDR1 and CDR2: SGHRS and YFSETQ. This CDR3 reads CASSLGQGSDTEAFF. CDR3 DNA, as far as it was read: TGCGCCAGCAGCTTGGGACAGGGAAGTGACACTGAA.

Worth noting for this clone: The CDR3 goes on 3 residues after the read ends, and that part is filled in from the germline J gene. The chain recombines TRBV20-1 with TRBJ2-3; D possibly corresponds to TRBD2 (6 bases). The germline CDR1 and CDR2 sequences are DFQATT and SNEGSKA (reference sequence). The CDR3 spans 15 residues. The DNA read from the CDR3 is TGCAGTGCTAGAGATGGGGGGTGGGCTGGGGAGACG. Translation: CSARDGGWAGET. The CDR3 reads in full as CSARDGGWAGETQYF.

Remarks on this clone: The CDR3 extends 3 residues past the end of the read, so its final part is completed from the germline J gene. This chain joins TRBV4-2 and TRBJ2-7; D remains unclear. The germline V gene has CDR1 LGHNA and CDR2 YNFKEQ. The CDR3 length is 15 residues. Trimming shortened V by 1 base and J by 3 bases, and 13 bases separated the two germline ends. The CDR3 region is CASSQAPGTNYEQYF. The CDR3 bases that were read are TGTGCCAGCAGCCAAGCGCCTGGCACTAACTACGAG.

Concerning this clone: Coverage ceases 3 residues before the CDR3 finishes, and the germline J gene fills in the end. J is TRBJ1-1 and V is TRBV7-9; tentative D call: TRBD1 (5 bases). The germline V and J ends were trimmed by 0 bases and 7 bases, with 9 bases remaining between them. The CDR3 extends over 13 amino acids. Germline assignment: CDR1 SEHNR and CDR2 FQNEAQ (reference sequence). The CDR3: CASSLARRGEAFF. Incomplete CDR3 DNA: TGTGCCAGCAGCTTAGCGCGTAGGGGTGAA.

As regards this clone: The read halts 3 residues ahead of the CDR3 end, with the missing end drawn from the germline J gene. The chain combines TRBV5-6 with TRBJ1-6; D uncertain. From germline, CDR1 is SGHDT and CDR2 YYEEEE. Trimming removed 1 base from V and 7 bases from J, with 12 bases in between. The length of the CDR3 is 15 residues. Incomplete CDR3 DNA: TGTGCCAGCAGCTTGTCGATTATCGGGAATTCACCC. This encodes CASSLSIIGNSP. The entire CDR3 reads CASSLSIIGNSPLHF.

A word on this clone: The read comes to an end 3 residues before the CDR3 does, leaving the germline J gene to fill in the end. The chain links TRBV12-3 or TRBV12-4 to TRBJ1-2, with TRBD1 matching 10 bases. The length of the CDR3 is 17 residues. J was trimmed by 0 bases and V by 5 bases; bases with no gene match: 9. The CDR3 is CASSHSGTGEANYGYTF. The sequenced part of the CDR3 DNA is TGTGCCAGCAGTCATTCCGGGACAGGGGAAGCTAACTATGGC.

As to this clone: The read stops 3 residues short of the end of the CDR3; the missing end is completed from the germline J gene. The chain employs TRBV4-2 and TRBJ2-1; 13 positions match TRBD2. CDR1 is LGHNA, CDR2 YNFKEQ, per germline. The CDR3 spans 16 residues. V lost 6 bases, J lost 2 bases, and 4 bases stayed unmatched. The chain's CDR3 is CASRGGTSGTYNEQFF. CDR3 DNA (partial): TGTGCCAGCAGGGGAGGGACTAGCGGGACCTACAATGAG.